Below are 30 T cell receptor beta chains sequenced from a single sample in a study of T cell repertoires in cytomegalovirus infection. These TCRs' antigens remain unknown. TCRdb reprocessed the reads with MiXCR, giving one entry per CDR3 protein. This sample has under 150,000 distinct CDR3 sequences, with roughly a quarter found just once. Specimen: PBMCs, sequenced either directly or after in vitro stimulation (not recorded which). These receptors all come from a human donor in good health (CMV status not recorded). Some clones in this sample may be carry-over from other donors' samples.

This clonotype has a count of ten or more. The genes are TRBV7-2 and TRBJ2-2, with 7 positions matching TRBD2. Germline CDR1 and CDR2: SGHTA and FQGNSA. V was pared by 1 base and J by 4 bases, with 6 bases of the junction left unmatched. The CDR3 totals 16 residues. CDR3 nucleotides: TGTGCCAGCAGCTTAGGGGGGGGACTAACCACCGGGGAGCTGTTTTTT. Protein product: CASSLGGGLTTGELFF.

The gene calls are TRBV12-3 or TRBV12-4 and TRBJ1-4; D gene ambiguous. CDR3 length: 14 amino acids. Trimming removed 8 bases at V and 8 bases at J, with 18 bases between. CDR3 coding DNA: TGTGCCAGCGGACTACTAGGTACGGGCGAAAAACTGTTTTTT. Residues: CASGLLGTGEKLFF.

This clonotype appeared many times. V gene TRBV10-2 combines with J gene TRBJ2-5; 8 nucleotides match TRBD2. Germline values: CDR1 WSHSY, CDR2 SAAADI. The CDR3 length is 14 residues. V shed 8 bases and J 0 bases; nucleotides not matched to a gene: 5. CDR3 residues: CASLAGRYQETQYF. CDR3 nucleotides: TGCGCCAGCTTAGCGGGGAGGTACCAAGAGACCCAGTACTTC.

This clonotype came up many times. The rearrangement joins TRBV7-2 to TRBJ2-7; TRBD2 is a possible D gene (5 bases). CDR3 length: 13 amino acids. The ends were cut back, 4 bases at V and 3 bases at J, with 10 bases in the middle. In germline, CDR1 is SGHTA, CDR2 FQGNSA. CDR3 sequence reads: CASSSSSYYEQYF. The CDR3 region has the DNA TGTGCCAGCAGCTCGTCTAGCTACTACGAGCAGTACTTC.

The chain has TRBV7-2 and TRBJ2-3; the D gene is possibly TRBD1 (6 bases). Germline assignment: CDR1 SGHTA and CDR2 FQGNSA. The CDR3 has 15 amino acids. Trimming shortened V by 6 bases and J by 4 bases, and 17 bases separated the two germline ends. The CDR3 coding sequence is TGTGCCAGCAGTCCTCAGGGGTTGGGGGCAGATACGCAGTATTTT. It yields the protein CASSPQGLGADTQYF.

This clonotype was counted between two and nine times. The DNA for the CDR3 is TGCAGTGCCCCGTATCTACAGGGGGCCGATAGCTCTGGAAACACCATATATTTT. It encodes CSAPYLQGADSSGNTIYF. This chain joins TRBV20-1 and TRBJ1-3, with 9 bases matching TRBD1. Looked up from germline, CDR1 is DFQATT and CDR2 is SNEGSKA (reference sequence). The CDR3 loop spans 18 amino acids. V trimming: 6 bases; J trimming: 0 bases; junction bases outside the gene matches: 15.

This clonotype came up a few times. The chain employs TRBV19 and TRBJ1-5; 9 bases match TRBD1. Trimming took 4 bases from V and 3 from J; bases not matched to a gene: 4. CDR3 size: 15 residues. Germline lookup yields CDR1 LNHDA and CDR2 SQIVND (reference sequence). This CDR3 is CASSTQGAYNQPQHF. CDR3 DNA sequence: TGTGCCAGTAGTACACAGGGGGCTTACAATCAGCCCCAGCATTTT.

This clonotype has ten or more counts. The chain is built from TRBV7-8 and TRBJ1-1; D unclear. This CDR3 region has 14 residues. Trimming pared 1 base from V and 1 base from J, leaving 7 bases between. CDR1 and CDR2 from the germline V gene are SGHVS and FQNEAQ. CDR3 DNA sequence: TGTGCCAGCAGCTTAGGCAATGCGAACACTGAAGCTTTCTTT. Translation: CASSLGNANTEAFF.

The CDR3 coding sequence is TGCAGTGCTAGAGATTCTAGCGGGAACAACGCGGCGGATACGCAGTATTTT. This sequence encodes CSARDSSGNNAADTQYF. V gene TRBV20-1 combines with J gene TRBJ2-3; 9 bases agree with TRBD2. The V segment lost 0 bases and the J segment 6 bases; nucleotides outside the gene matches: 13. Germline CDR1 is DFQATT and CDR2 is SNEGSKA (reference sequence). This CDR3 has 17 residues.

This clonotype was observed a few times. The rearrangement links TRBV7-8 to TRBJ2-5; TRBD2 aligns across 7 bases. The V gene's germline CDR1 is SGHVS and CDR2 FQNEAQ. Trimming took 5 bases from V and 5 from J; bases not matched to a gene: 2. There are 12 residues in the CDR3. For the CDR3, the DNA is TGTGCCAGCAGCACCGGGGGGGAGACCCAGTACTTC. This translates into CASSTGGETQYF.

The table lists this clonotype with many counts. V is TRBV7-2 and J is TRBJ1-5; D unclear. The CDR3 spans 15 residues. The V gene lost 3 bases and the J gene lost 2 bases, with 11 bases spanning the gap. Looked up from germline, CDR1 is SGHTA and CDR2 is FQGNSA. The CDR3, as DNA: TGTGCCAGCAGCTTCGGACCCGGCGGCAATCAGCCCCAGCATTTT. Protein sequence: CASSFGPGGNQPQHF.

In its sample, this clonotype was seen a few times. CDR3 DNA sequence: TGCAGTGCTCTCAGGTTGGGGGGAAGCTTCATCTCCTACGAGCAGTACTTC. This sequence encodes CSALRLGGSFISYEQYF. The chain uses TRBV20-1 and TRBJ2-7; TRBD2 might be the D (6 bases). The CDR3 consists of 17 residues. Trimming stripped 5 bases from V and 0 bases from J, with 23 bases between. Germline values: CDR1 DFQATT, CDR2 SNEGSKA (reference sequence).

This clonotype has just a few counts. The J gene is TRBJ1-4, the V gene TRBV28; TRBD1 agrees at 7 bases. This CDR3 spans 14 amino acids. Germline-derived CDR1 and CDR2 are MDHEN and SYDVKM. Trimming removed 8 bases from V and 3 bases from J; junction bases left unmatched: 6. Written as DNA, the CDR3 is TGTGCCAGCCACGAAGGGACAGCTAATGAAAAACTGTTTTTT. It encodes CASHEGTANEKLFF.

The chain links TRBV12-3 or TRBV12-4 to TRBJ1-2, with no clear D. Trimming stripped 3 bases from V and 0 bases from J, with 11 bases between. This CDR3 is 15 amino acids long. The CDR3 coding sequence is TGTGCCAGCAGTTTTCGACGAGGAGCTAACTATGGCTACACCTTC. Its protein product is CASSFRRGANYGYTF.

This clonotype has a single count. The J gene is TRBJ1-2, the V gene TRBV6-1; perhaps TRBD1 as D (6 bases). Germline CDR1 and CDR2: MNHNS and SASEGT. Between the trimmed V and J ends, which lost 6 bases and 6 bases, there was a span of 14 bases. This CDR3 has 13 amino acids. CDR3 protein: CASSLQGGDGYTF. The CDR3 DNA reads TGTGCCAGCAGCCTACAGGGCGGAGATGGCTACACCTTC.

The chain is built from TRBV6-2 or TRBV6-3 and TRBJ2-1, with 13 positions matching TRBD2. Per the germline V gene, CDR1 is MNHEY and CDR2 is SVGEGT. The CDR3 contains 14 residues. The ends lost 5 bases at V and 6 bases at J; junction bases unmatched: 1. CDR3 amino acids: CASSGLAGANEQFF. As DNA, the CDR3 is TGTGCCAGCAGTGGACTAGCGGGAGCCAATGAGCAGTTCTTC.

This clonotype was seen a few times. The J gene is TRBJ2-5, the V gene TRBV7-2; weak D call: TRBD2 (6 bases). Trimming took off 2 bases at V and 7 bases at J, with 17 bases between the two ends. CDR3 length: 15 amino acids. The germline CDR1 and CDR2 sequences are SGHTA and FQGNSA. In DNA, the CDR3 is TGTGCCAGCAGCTTAAATAGCGGCATGGGCGGGACCCAGTACTTC. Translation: CASSLNSGMGGTQYF.

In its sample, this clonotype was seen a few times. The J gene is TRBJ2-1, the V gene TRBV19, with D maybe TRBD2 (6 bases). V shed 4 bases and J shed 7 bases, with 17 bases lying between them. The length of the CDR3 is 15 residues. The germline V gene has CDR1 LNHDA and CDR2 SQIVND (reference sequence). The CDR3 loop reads CASSRATRSFNEQFF. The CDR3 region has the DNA TGTGCCAGTAGTAGGGCGACTAGAAGTTTTAATGAGCAGTTCTTC.

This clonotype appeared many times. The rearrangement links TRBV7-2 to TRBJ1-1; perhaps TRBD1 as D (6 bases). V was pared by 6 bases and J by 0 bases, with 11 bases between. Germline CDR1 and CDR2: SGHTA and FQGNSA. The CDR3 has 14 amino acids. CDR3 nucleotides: TGTGCCAGCAGAAGAGGGGGGATGAACACTGAAGCTTTCTTT. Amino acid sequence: CASRRGGMNTEAFF.

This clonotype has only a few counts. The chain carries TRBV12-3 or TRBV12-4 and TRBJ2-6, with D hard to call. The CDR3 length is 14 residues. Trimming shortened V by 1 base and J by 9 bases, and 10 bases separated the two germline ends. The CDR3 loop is CASSLETGVNVLTF. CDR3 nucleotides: TGTGCCAGCAGTTTAGAGACGGGCGTCAACGTCCTGACTTTC.

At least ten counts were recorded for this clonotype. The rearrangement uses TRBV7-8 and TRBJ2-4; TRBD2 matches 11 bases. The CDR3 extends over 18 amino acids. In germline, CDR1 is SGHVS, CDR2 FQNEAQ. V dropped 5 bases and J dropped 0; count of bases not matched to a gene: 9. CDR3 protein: CASSPHTGTSGAKNIQYF. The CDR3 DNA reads TGTGCCAGCAGCCCTCATACGGGGACTAGCGGAGCCAAAAACATTCAGTACTTC.

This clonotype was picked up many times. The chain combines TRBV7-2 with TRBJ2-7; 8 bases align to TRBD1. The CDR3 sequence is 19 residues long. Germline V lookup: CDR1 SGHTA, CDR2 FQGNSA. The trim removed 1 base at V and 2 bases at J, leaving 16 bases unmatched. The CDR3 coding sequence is TGTGCCAGCAGCTTAGGGCGGAACGGACAGGGTCAGTTGCCCTACGAGCAGTACTTC. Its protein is CASSLGRNGQGQLPYEQYF.

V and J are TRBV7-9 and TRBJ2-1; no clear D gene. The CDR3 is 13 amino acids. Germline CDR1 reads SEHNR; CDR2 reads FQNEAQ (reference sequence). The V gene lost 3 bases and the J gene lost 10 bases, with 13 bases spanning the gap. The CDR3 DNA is TGTGCCAGCAGCTTTTCTAGAGTAGACGAGCAGTTCTTC. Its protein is CASSFSRVDEQFF.

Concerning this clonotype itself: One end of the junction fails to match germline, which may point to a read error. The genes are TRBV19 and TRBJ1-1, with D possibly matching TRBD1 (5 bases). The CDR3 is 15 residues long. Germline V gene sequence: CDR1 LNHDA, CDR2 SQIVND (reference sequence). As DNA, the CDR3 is TGTGCCAGTGGGGCCGGAGGCCTGCCGAGGACTGACGCTTTCTTT. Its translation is CASGAGGLPRTDAFF. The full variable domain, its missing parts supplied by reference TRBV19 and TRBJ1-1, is DGGITQSPKYLFRKEGQNVTLSCEQNLNHDAMYWYRQDPGQGLRLIYYSQIVNDFQKGDIAEGYSVSREKKESFPLTVTSAQKNPTAFYLCASGAGGLPRTDAFFGQGTRLTVV.

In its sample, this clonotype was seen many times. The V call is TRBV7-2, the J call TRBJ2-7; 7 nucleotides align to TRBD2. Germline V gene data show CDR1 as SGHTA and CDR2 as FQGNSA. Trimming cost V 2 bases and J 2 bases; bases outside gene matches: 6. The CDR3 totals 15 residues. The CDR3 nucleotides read TGTGCCAGCAGCTTACGCCCTAGCGGCCCCTACGAGCAGTACTTC. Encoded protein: CASSLRPSGPYEQYF.

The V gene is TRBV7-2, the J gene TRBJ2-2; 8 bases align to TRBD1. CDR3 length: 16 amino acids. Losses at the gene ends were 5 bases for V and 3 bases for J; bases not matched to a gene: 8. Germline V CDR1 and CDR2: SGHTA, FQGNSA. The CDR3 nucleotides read TGTGCCAGCAGCAGAGGACAGGGTTGGGACACCGGGGAGCTGTTTTTT. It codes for CASSRGQGWDTGELFF.

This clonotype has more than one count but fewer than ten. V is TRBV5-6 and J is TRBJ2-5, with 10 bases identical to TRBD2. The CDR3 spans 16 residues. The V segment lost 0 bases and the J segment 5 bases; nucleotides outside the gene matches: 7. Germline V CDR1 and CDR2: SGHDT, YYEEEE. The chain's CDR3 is CASSLGLTSGWETQYF. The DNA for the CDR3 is TGTGCCAGCAGCTTGGGCCTGACTAGCGGGTGGGAGACCCAGTACTTC. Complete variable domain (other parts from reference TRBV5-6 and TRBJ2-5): DAGVTQSPTHLIKTRGQQVTLRCSPKSGHDTVSWYQQALGQGPQFIFQYYEEEERQRGNFPDRFSGHQFPNYSSELNVNALLLGDSALYLCASSLGLTSGWETQYFGPGTRLLVL.

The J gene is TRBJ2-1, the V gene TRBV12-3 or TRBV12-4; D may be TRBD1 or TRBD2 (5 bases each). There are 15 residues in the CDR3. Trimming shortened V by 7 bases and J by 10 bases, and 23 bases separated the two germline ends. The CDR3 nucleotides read TGTGCCAGCACCAGCGGCAACTCTTGGGGGAAGGAGCAGTTCTTC. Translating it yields CASTSGNSWGKEQFF.

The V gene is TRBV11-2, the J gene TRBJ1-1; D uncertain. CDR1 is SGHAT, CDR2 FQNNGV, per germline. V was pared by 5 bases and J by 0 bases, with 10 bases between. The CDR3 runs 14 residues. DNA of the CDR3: TGTGCCAGCAGCCTCAGCCTTATGAACACTGAAGCTTTCTTT. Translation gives CASSLSLMNTEAFF.

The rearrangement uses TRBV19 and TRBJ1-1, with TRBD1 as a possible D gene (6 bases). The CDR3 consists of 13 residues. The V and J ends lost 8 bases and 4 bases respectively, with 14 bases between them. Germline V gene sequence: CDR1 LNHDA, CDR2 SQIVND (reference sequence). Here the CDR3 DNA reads TGTGCCAGTCGTCTCCAGGGGTCCACTGAAGCTTTCTTT. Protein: CASRLQGSTEAFF.